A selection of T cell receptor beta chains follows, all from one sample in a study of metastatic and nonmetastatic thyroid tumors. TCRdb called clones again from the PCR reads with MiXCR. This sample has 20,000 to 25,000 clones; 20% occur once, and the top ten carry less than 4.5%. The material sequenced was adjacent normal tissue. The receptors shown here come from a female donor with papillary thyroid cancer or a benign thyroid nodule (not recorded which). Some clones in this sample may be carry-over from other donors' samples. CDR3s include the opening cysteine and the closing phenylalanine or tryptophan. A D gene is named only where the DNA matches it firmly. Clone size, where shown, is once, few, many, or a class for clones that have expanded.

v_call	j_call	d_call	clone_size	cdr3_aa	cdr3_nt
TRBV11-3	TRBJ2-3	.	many	CASSYLGQRSTDTQYF	TGTGCCAGCAGCTACCTCGGGCAGCGGAGCACAGATACGCAGTATTTT
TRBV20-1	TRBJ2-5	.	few	CSARDVVVGETQYF	TGCAGTGCTAGAGATGTAGTGGTCGGGGAGACCCAGTACTTC
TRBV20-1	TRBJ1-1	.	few	CSASLLDEAVNTEAFF	TGCAGTGCTAGTTTATTGGATGAGGCCGTGAACACTGAAGCTTTCTTT
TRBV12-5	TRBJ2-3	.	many	CASGLSQSDTQYF	TGTGCTAGTGGTTTGAGTCAGTCAGATACGCAGTATTTT
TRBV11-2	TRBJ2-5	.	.	CASSLSIAAETQYF	TGTGCCAGCAGCTTATCCATAGCAGCTGAGACCCAGTACTTC
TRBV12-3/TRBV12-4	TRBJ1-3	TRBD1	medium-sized	CASSPGGQVGNTIYF	TGTGCCAGCAGCCCAGGGGGGCAGGTCGGGAACACCATATATTTT
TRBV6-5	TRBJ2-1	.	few	CASSLGRLSSYNEQFF	TGTGCCAGCAGTTTAGGGCGGCTTAGCTCCTACAATGAGCAGTTCTTC
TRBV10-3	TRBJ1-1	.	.	CAISEERAYCLNTEAFF	TGTGCCATCAGTGAAGAGAGGGCGTACTGCTTGAACACTGAAGCTTTCTTT
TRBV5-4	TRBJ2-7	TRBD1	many	CASSGPRDSSYEQYF	TGTGCCAGCAGCGGACCCCGGGACAGTTCCTACGAGCAGTACTTC
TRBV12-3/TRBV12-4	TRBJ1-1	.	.	CASSLVGNTEAFF	TGTGCCAGCAGTTTGGTGGGGAACACTGAAGCTTTCTTT
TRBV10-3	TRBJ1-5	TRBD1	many	CATRGQFQQPQHF	TGTGCCACCAGGGGACAGTTCCAGCAGCCCCAGCATTTT
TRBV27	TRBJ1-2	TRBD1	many	CASSTPDRGGYTF	TGTGCCAGCAGTACACCGGACAGGGGCGGCTACACCTTC
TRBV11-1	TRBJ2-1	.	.	CASTVDESSYNEQFF	TGTGCCAGCACCGTGGACGAAAGCTCATACAATGAGCAGTTCTTC
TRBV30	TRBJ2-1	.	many	CAWSVPPGGYNEQFF	TGTGCCTGGAGTGTACCTCCCGGGGGCTACAATGAGCAGTTCTTC
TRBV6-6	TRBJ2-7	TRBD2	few	CASSYFGSLAGGYEQYF	TGTGCCAGCAGTTACTTTGGGAGCCTAGCGGGAGGCTACGAGCAGTACTTC
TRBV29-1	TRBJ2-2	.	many	CSVVSRWGGELFF	TGCAGCGTTGTGTCTAGATGGGGGGGGGAGCTGTTTTTT
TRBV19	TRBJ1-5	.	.	CASSINRVHDQPQHF	TGTGCCAGTAGTATAAACAGGGTTCACGATCAGCCCCAGCATTTT
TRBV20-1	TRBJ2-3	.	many	CSVLTGLLTDTQYF	TGCAGTGTCCTCACTGGACTACTCACAGATACGCAGTATTTT
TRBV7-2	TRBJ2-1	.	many	CASSLVGGNEQFF	TGTGCCAGCAGCTTAGTAGGGGGCAATGAGCAGTTCTTC
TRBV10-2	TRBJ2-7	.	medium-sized	CASTKGGSKYEQYF	TGCGCCAGCACCAAGGGTGGGAGCAAGTACGAGCAGTACTTC
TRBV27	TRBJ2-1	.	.	CASKSDSSYNEQFF	TGTGCCAGCAAATCGGACAGCTCCTACAATGAGCAGTTCTTC
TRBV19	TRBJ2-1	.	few	CASSFLLNEQFF	TGTGCCAGTAGTTTTCTTCTCAATGAGCAGTTCTTC
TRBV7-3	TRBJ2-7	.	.	CASSYGGLPYGQYF	TGTGCCAGCAGCTACGGCGGGTTGCCCTACGGTCAGTACTTC
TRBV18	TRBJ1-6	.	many	CASSPQEGKSPLHF	TGTGCCAGCTCACCACAGGAAGGGAAATCACCCCTCCACTTT
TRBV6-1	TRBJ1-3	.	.	CASSGTVLSGNTIYF	TGTGCCAGCAGTGGAACAGTGCTCTCTGGAAACACCATATATTTT
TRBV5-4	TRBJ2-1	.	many	CASSAPPGQLNNEQFF	TGTGCCAGCAGCGCTCCCCCAGGGCAATTAAACAATGAGCAGTTCTTC
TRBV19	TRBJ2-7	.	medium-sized	CASSIGARRTSEQYF	TGTGCCAGTAGTATAGGAGCCCGTCGGACGTCCGAGCAGTACTTC
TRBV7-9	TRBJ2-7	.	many	CASSDQEFYEQYF	TGTGCCAGCAGCGACCAGGAATTCTACGAGCAGTACTTC
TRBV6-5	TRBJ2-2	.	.	CASSYPGVLPPNTGELFF	TGTGCCAGCAGTTATCCCGGGGTCCTACCCCCGAACACCGGGGAGCTGTTTTTT
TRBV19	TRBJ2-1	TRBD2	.	CASSTRTSGTRSNGQFF	TGTGCCAGCTCAACCCGGACTAGCGGGACTCGATCCAATGGGCAGTTCTTC
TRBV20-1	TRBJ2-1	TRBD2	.	CSSPLAGGYNEQFF	TGCAGTTCCCCCCTAGCGGGAGGATACAATGAGCAGTTCTTT
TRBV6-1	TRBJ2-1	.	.	CASSEGYPNEQFF	TGTGCCAGCAGTGAGGGGTACCCCAATGAGCAGTTCTTC
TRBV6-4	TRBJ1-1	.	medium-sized	CASRGHPNTEAFF	TGTGCCAGCAGGGGACACCCGAACACTGAAGCTTTCTTT
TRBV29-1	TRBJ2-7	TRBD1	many	CSAADRPPYEQYF	TGCAGCGCCGCGGACAGGCCTCCCTACGAGCAGTACTTC
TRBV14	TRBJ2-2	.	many	CASSQVVTSAAGELFF	TGTGCCAGCAGCCAAGTGGTGACTAGTGCAGCCGGGGAGCTGTTTTTT
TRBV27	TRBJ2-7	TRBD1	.	CASTQRDSGYEQYF	TGTGCCAGCACCCAACGGGACAGTGGATACGAGCAGTACTTC